A single sample is the source of the 29 T cell receptor beta chains below, sequenced in a study of shared clonotypes between healthy human individuals. Profiled with immunoSEQ multiplex PCR; TCRdb holds only in-frame clones, not every one. This sample has about 100,000 clones, with around 68% found just once. Sample: memory CD8+ T cells sorted from blood. Subset given: CD45RO+ cells pooled with CCR7-negative TemRA cells. The origin of the receptors is a woman aged 25 to 39 in good health.

The V and J genes are TRBV27 and TRBJ1-3; possibly TRBD1 for D (6 bases). There are 14 residues in the CDR3. The germline V gene encodes CDR1 MNHEY and CDR2 SMNVEV (reference sequence). V was shortened by 2 bases and J by 3 bases, with 8 bases between the two germline ends. CDR3 DNA sequence: TGTGCCAGCAGTTTAAGAGGGGGTGGAAACACCATATATTTT. It yields the protein CASSLRGGGNTIYF.

The chain is built from TRBV28 and TRBJ2-1; 11 nucleotides agree with TRBD2. The CDR3 is 15 residues long. The J segment lost 3 bases and the V segment lost 2 bases, leaving 0 bases of the junction unmatched. CDR1 is MDHEN, CDR2 SYDVKM, per germline. The CDR3 DNA reads TGTGCCAGCAGTTTAACTAGCGGGAGCTACAATGAGCAGTTCTTC. This translates into CASSLTSGSYNEQFF.

This clone was seen only a few times. The chain employs TRBV7-9 and TRBJ1-5; TRBD1 might be the D (6 bases). The CDR3 covers 14 residues. V shed 5 bases and J shed 3 bases, with 11 bases lying between them. Germline V gene lookup returns CDR1 SEHNR and CDR2 FQNEAQ (reference sequence). CDR3 DNA sequence: TGTGCCAGCAGCCCCGACAGGTCCAATCAGCCCCAGCATTTT. Amino acids: CASSPDRSNQPQHF. The full variable domain, with the rest looked up from reference TRBV7-9 and TRBJ1-5, is DTGVSQNPRHKITKRGQNVTFRCDPISEHNRLYWYRQTLGQGPEFLTYFQNEAQLEKSRLLSDRFSAERPKGSFSTLEIQRTEQGDSAMYLCASSPDRSNQPQHFGDGTRLSIL.

This clone has just a few counts. The chain couples TRBV19 to TRBJ2-1; 8 bases line up with TRBD2. V lost 5 bases, J lost 3 bases, and 6 bases stayed unmatched. This CDR3 region has 15 residues. The V gene's germline CDR1 is LNHDA and CDR2 SQIVND (reference sequence). The CDR3 coding sequence is TGTGCCAGTAGTCCGCGTAGCGGGATCTACAATGAGCAGTTCTTC. This translates into CASSPRSGIYNEQFF. The full variable domain, with the rest looked up from reference TRBV19 and TRBJ2-1, is DGGITQSPKYLFRKEGQNVTLSCEQNLNHDAMYWYRQDPGQGLRLIYYSQIVNDFQKGDIAEGYSVSREKKESFPLTVTSAQKNPTAFYLCASSPRSGIYNEQFFGPGTRLTVL.

Remarks on this clone: A much larger clone lies one base from this, so it may be a read error. V and J are TRBV5-1 and TRBJ2-1; D not resolved. Trimming removed 0 bases from V and 0 bases from J, with 4 bases in between. Germline V CDR1 and CDR2: SGHRS, YFSETQ. This CDR3 contains 14 residues. The CDR3 nucleotides read TGCGCCAGCAGCTTGGCGAGCTCCTACAATGAGCAGTTCTTC. Amino acid sequence: CASSLASSYNEQFF.

This sequence joins TRBV4-1 and TRBJ1-4; TRBD1 agrees at 9 bases. This CDR3 contains 16 residues. Per the germline V gene, CDR1 is MGHRA and CDR2 is YSYEKL. Germline trimming cut 0 bases from V and 5 bases from J; bases unmatched to any gene: 4. This CDR3 is CASSQDSTGGNEKLFF. The CDR3 nucleotides read TGCGCCAGCAGCCAAGATTCGACAGGGGGGAATGAAAAACTGTTTTTT.

V and J are TRBV5-4 and TRBJ1-6; D is ambiguous. The CDR3 extends over 12 amino acids. Per the germline V gene, CDR1 is SGHNT and CDR2 is YYREEE (reference sequence). V shed 3 bases and J shed 14 bases, with 12 bases lying between them. The CDR3 protein is CASSSLGESLHF. The CDR3 nucleotides read TGTGCCAGCAGCTCCCTCGGGGAGTCCCTCCACTTT. Complete variable domain (other parts from reference TRBV5-4 and TRBJ1-6): ETGVTQSPTHLIKTRGQQVTLRCSSQSGHNTVSWYQQALGQGPQFIFQYYREEENGRGNFPPRFSGLQFPNYSSELNVNALELDDSALYLCASSSLGESLHFGNGTRLTVT.

The V and J genes are TRBV5-8 and TRBJ2-6, with D possibly being TRBD1 (6 bases). The CDR3 covers 18 residues. Trimming shortened V by 3 bases and J by 2 bases, and 18 bases separated the two germline ends. Germline V lookup: CDR1 SGHTS, CDR2 YDEGEE. The CDR3 sequence is CASSSGTRTVPGANVLTF. DNA of the CDR3: TGTGCCAGCAGCTCCGGGACAAGGACAGTCCCTGGGGCCAACGTCCTGACTTTC.

This chain joins TRBV7-2 and TRBJ2-2; D call uncertain. V lost 1 base and J lost 3, with 9 bases in between. The CDR3 loop spans 15 amino acids. In germline, CDR1 is SGHTA, CDR2 FQGNSA. This CDR3 reads CASSLGTAYTGELFF. In DNA form, the CDR3 reads TGTGCCAGCAGCTTAGGGACGGCCTACACCGGGGAGCTGTTTTTT.

CDR3 sequence (DNA): TGTGCCAGCAGTTTATCGACTAGCGAGGCCTACAATGAGCAGTTCTTC. It is translated as CASSLSTSEAYNEQFF. The chain joins TRBV27 to TRBJ2-1; 8 bases line up with TRBD2. V lost 0 bases and J lost 2; bases outside the gene matches: 3. Germline CDR1 and CDR2: MNHEY and SMNVEV (reference sequence). This CDR3 is built from 16 residues.

CDR3 in amino acids: CASSPRGRASGNTIYF. The CDR3 DNA follows: TGTGCCAGTAGTCCCAGGGGCCGGGCCTCTGGAAACACCATATATTTT. This chain links TRBV19 with TRBJ1-3; a weak D match, TRBD1 (6 bases). The CDR3 extends over 16 amino acids. Per the germline V gene, CDR1 is LNHDA and CDR2 is SQIVND (reference sequence). Trimming stripped 5 bases from V and 0 bases from J, with 14 bases between.

This clone has at least ten counts. The chain recombines TRBV7-8 with TRBJ2-1; D uncertain. CDR3 length equals 12 residues. CDR1 and CDR2 (germline): SGHVS, FQNEAQ. V lost 5 bases, J lost 8 bases, and 10 bases lay in between. This CDR3 is CASSASEDEQFF. For the CDR3, the DNA is TGTGCCAGCAGCGCCTCAGAGGATGAGCAGTTCTTC.

This clone occurred many times. This chain uses TRBV27 with TRBJ2-7, with D maybe TRBD2 (6 bases). Germline CDR1 MNHEY, CDR2 SMNVEV (reference sequence). This CDR3 contains 15 residues. Trimming stripped 6 bases from V and 3 bases from J, with 18 bases between. DNA of the CDR3: TGTGCCAGCAGGGGGGGACCGGGAAAAATCTACGAGCAGTACTTC. Its protein product is CASRGGPGKIYEQYF.

This clone was found many times. The rearrangement joins TRBV28 to TRBJ2-7; a weak D match, TRBD1 (6 bases). V lost 10 bases and J lost 6, with 34 bases in between. This CDR3 is built from 18 residues. CDR1 and CDR2 (germline): MDHEN, SYDVKM. The CDR3 nucleotides read TGTGCCACCCGAACCGCCGATCTATTTGAGTCAGGGGATAGCGAGCAGTACTTC. This sequence encodes CATRTADLFESGDSEQYF.

A few counts support this clone. The rearrangement uses TRBV10-3 and TRBJ2-7, with TRBD2 matching 7 bases. This CDR3 contains 14 residues. Unmatched junction bases numbered 13, after V lost 8 bases and J lost 6 bases. The germline V gene encodes CDR1 ENHRY and CDR2 SYGVKD. Here the CDR3 DNA reads TGTGCCATCTCGAGGGGAGGGGAAGGTTCCGAGCAGTACTTC. Encoded protein: CAISRGGEGSEQYF.

The rearrangement links TRBV28 to TRBJ2-7; D might be TRBD1 (6 bases). The germline V gene has CDR1 MDHEN and CDR2 SYDVKM. CDR3 length: 17 amino acids. V was cut by 3 bases and J by 0 bases, with 18 bases left in between. The CDR3 reads CASSFPTNRESSYEQYF. As DNA, the CDR3 is TGTGCCAGCAGTTTCCCGACCAACAGGGAGAGCTCCTACGAGCAGTACTTC. The full variable domain, rest sourced from reference TRBV28 and TRBJ2-7, is DVKVTQSSRYLVKRTGEKVFLECVQDMDHENMFWYRQDPGLGLRLIYFSYDVKMKEKGDIPEGYSVSREKKERFSLILESASTNQTSMYLCASSFPTNRESSYEQYFGPGTRLTVT.

The rearrangement uses TRBV6-4 and TRBJ2-1; D may be TRBD2 (6 bases). Trimming shortened V by 5 bases and J by 5 bases, and 16 bases separated the two germline ends. The CDR3 is made up of 15 amino acids. The germline gives CDR1 MRHNA, CDR2 SNTAGT. The CDR3 DNA is TGTGCCAGCAGTTACATGGCGGGGAAGAACAATGAGCAGTTCTTC. Translating it yields CASSYMAGKNNEQFF.

The count of this clone is one. The V gene is TRBV6-6, the J gene TRBJ2-7, with 9 positions matching TRBD1. Germline CDR1 reads MNHNY; CDR2 reads SVGAGI (reference sequence). V trimming: 6 bases; J trimming: 6 bases; junction bases outside the gene matches: 9. The CDR3 loop spans 14 amino acids. CDR3 sequence (DNA): TGTGCCAGCAGAGCCGGGACAGGGCCGACCGAGCAGTACTTC. The encoded protein is CASRAGTGPTEQYF.

This clone has only a few counts. The chain uses TRBV6-1 and TRBJ2-7, with 11 bases that match TRBD2. Per the germline V gene, CDR1 is MNHNS and CDR2 is SASEGT. The V gene end was trimmed by 3 bases and the J gene end by 3 bases; junction bases not matched to a gene: 4. This CDR3 is 15 amino acids long. As DNA, the CDR3 is TGTGCCAGCAGTGAGGGACTAGCGGAGCTCTACGAGCAGTACTTC. This codes for CASSEGLAELYEQYF.

This chain joins TRBV29-1 and TRBJ2-3; 14 nucleotides align to TRBD2. The CDR3 is made up of 17 amino acids. Germline V gene data show CDR1 as SQVTM and CDR2 as ANQGSEA. Trimming took 3 bases from V and 4 from J; bases not matched to a gene: 9. CDR3 bases: TGCAGCGTTGACGGGACTAGCGGGAGTGAGGGGGCAGATACGCAGTATTTT. It is translated as CSVDGTSGSEGADTQYF.

This clone was seen more than once but under ten times. The same CDR3 is also encoded by other DNA sequences in this sample. The chain employs TRBV25-1 and TRBJ2-7; D is perhaps TRBD2 (5 bases). The germline CDR1 and CDR2 sequences are MGHDK and SYGVNS. The CDR3 is made up of 11 amino acids. V shed 4 bases and J shed 4 bases, with 5 bases lying between them. DNA of the CDR3: TGTGCCAGCAGTGGAGGGTACGAGCAGTACTTC. This translates into CASSGGYEQYF.

The J gene is TRBJ2-7, the V gene TRBV6-1; no definite D call. The CDR3 sequence is 15 residues long. Germline V gene sequence: CDR1 MNHNS, CDR2 SASEGT. The V end was cut by 1 base, the J end by 0 bases, with 10 bases between. In DNA form, the CDR3 reads TGTGCCAGCAGTGAAGGGACGGCGAGCTCCTACGAGCAGTACTTC. Translating gives CASSEGTASSYEQYF.

V is TRBV28 and J is TRBJ1-2; unclear D gene. The germline CDR1 and CDR2 sequences are MDHEN and SYDVKM. The V and J ends lost 6 bases and 5 bases respectively, with 13 bases between them. The CDR3 sequence is 13 residues long. The CDR3 sequence is CASSSNRAYGYTF. The CDR3 nucleotides are TGTGCCAGCAGCTCTAATCGGGCTTATGGCTACACCTTC.

This clone was seen more than once but under ten times. The rearrangement uses TRBV6-4 and TRBJ1-1; D uncertain. Germline-derived CDR1 and CDR2 are MRHNA and SNTAGT. The V end lost 3 bases, the J end lost 4 bases, and 12 bases lay between the germline ends. The CDR3 contains 14 residues. The CDR3 loop is CASSEGQESTEAFF. In DNA, the CDR3 is TGTGCCAGCAGTGAAGGTCAGGAGTCCACTGAAGCTTTCTTT.

The rearrangement links TRBV11-3 to TRBJ1-1; D is undetermined. CDR1 is SGHNT and CDR2 is YENEEA in the germline V gene. This CDR3 has 13 amino acids. V was pared by 4 bases and J by 3 bases, with 9 bases between. The CDR3 nucleotides read TGTGCCAGCAGCTCCCAGTCCGACACTGAAGCTTTCTTT. This translates into CASSSQSDTEAFF. Variable domain in full (rest from reference TRBV11-3 and TRBJ1-1): EAGVVQSPRYKIIEKKQPVAFWCNPISGHNTLYWYLQNLGQGPELLIRYENEEAVDDSQLPKDRFSAERLKGVDSTLKIQPAELGDSAVYLCASSSQSDTEAFFGQGTRLTVV.

The chain has TRBV15 and TRBJ1-5; D not certain. The V gene's germline CDR1 is LNHNV and CDR2 YYDKDF (reference sequence). The CDR3 consists of 15 residues. V lost 1 base to trimming and J lost 3 bases, with 10 bases between them. CDR3 sequence (DNA): TGTGCCACCAGCAGAGGACACCAACTCAATCAGCCCCAGCATTTT. It encodes CATSRGHQLNQPQHF.

Worth noting for this clone: This specimen includes other DNA sequences encoding the same CDR3. This chain connects TRBV28 to TRBJ1-3; TRBD1 aligns across 11 bases. The length of the CDR3 is 15 residues. With 6 bases clipped from V and 4 bases from J, the junction kept 5 bases outside the gene matches. Germline values: CDR1 MDHEN, CDR2 SYDVKM. CDR3 amino acids: CASSSGQGDGNTIYF. Here the CDR3 DNA reads TGTGCCAGCAGCTCGGGACAGGGGGACGGAAACACCATATATTTT.

This clone was observed a handful of times. CDR3 in amino acids: CASSLGDSVYGYTF. In nucleotides, the CDR3 is TGCGCCAGCAGCTTGGGGGACAGCGTCTATGGCTACACCTTC. V gene TRBV5-1 combines with J gene TRBJ1-2; 7 positions match TRBD1. The CDR3 spans 14 residues. V shed 0 bases, J shed 4 bases, and the junction held 3 bases outside the gene matches. Germline assignment: CDR1 SGHRS and CDR2 YFSETQ.

The rearrangement links TRBV7-3 to TRBJ2-7; D might be TRBD1 (6 bases). The CDR3 sequence is 13 residues long. The germline V and J ends were trimmed by 5 bases and 3 bases, with 11 bases remaining between them. Germline V gives CDR1 SGHTA, CDR2 FQGTGA. Here the CDR3 DNA reads TGTGCCAGCAGCCCGGACAGTAACTACGAGCAGTACTTC. Translating it yields CASSPDSNYEQYF.